In its sample, the clone carrying this TCR beta chain was seen many times. The sample originates from a study of neurological immune-mediated disorders. TCRdb recomputed calls from the 5' RACE reads with MiXCR, one row per CDR3 protein. The sample has under 60,000 distinct CDR3 sequences, about 5.6% seen once. The sample was CD4+ T cells from blood. The receptor was derived from a woman between 18 and 29 years old with multiple sclerosis.

The CDR3 DNA follows: TGCGCCAGCAGCTTGGGACCTAGCGGGGGACTAACGGATACGCAGTATTTT. Translating gives CASSLGPSGGLTDTQYF. V gene TRBV5-1 combines with J gene TRBJ2-3, with TRBD2 matching over 10 bases. Germline assignment: CDR1 SGHRS and CDR2 YFSETQ. V lost 0 bases and J lost 6; bases outside the gene matches: 10. The CDR3 has 17 residues.